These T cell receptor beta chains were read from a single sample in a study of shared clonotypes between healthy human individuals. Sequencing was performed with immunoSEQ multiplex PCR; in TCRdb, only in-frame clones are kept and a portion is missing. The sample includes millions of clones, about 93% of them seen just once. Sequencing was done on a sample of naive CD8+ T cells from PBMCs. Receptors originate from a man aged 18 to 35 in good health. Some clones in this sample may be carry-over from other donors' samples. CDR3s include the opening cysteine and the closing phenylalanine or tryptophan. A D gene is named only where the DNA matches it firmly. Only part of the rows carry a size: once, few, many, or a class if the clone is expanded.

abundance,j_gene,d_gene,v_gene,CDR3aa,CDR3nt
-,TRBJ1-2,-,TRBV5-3,CASADYPWVYYGYTF,TGTGCCAGCGCGGACTATCCCTGGGTGTACTATGGCTACACCTTC
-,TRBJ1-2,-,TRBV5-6,CASSPRPGRGYYGYTF,TGTGCCAGCAGCCCCCGACCAGGACGGGGGTACTATGGCTACACCTTC
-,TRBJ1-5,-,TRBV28,CASSTFTSGLLGHWSQHF,TGTGCCAGCAGCACCTTTACATCAGGGTTATTGGGTCATTGGTCCCAGCATTTT
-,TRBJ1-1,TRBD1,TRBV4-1,CASSLRTGILTEAFF,TGCGCCAGCAGTCTACGGACAGGGATTCTCACTGAAGCTTTCTTT
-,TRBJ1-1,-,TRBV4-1,CASSQDQMGPEAFF,TGCGCCAGCAGCCAAGATCAAATGGGGCCTGAAGCTTTCTTT
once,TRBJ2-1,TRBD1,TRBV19,CASATGAGEQFF,TGTGCCAGTGCCACAGGGGCCGGTGAGCAGTTCTTC
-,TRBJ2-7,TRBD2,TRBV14,CASSQTRGSVYEQYF,TGTGCCAGCAGCCAAACTCGCGGGAGTGTATACGAGCAGTACTTC
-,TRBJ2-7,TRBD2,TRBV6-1,CASSARKRLAGIYEQYF,TGTGCCAGCAGTGCCCGGAAGAGACTAGCGGGGATCTACGAGCAGTACTTC
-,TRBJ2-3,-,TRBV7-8,CASSLRDISDTQYF,TGTGCCAGCAGCCTCCGTGATATTTCGGATACGCAGTATTTT
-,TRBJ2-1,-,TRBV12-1,CASSFARGERECSNEQFF,TGTGCCAGCAGCTTTGCGCGAGGAGAGCGGGAATGCAGCAATGAGCAGTTCTTC
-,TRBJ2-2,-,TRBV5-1,CASVSEDTGELFF,TGCGCCAGCGTTAGTGAGGACACCGGGGAGCTGTTTTTT
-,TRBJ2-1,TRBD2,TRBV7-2,CASSLRSGRGNEQFF,TGTGCCAGCAGCCTTCGAAGCGGGAGGGGCAATGAGCAGTTCTTC
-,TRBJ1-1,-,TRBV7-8,CASSFSEGDTEAFF,TGTGCCAGCAGCTTTTCAGAAGGAGACACTGAAGCTTTCTTT
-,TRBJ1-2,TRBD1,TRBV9,CASSVTTGGANYGYTF,TGTGCCAGCAGCGTAACGACAGGGGGTGCTAACTATGGCTACACCTTC
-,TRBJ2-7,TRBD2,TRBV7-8,CASSLARSGTPYEQYF,TGTGCCAGCAGCTTAGCTAGGAGCGGGACGCCCTACGAGCAGTACTTC
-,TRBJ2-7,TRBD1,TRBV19,CASSMRDSRNYEQYF,TGTGCCAGTAGTATGAGGGACAGCCGTAACTACGAGCAGTACTTC
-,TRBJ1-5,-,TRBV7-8,CASSPDYWGSQPQHF,TGTGCCAGCAGCCCAGATTACTGGGGGAGTCAGCCCCAGCATTTT
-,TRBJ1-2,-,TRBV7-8,CASSLSPGDYGYTF,TGTGCCAGCAGCTTAAGTCCAGGGGACTATGGCTACACCTTC
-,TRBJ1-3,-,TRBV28,CASSLPWTAGNTIYF,TGTGCCAGCAGTCTGCCTTGGACGGCTGGAAACACCATATATTTT
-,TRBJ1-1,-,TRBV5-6,CASSLRQMNTEAFF,TGTGCCAGCAGCTTAAGACAGATGAACACTGAAGCTTTCTTT
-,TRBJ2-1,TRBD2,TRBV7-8,CASSLRLLAGIYNEQFF,TGTGCCAGCAGCTTACGGTTACTAGCGGGAATCTACAATGAGCAGTTCTTC
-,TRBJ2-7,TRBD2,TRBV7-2,CASSFDSGRAYEQYF,TGTGCCAGCAGCTTTGATAGCGGGAGGGCTTACGAGCAGTACTTC
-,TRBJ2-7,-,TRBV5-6,CASRPTGGPYEQYF,TGTGCCAGCAGGCCGACAGGTGGGCCCTACGAGCAGTACTTC
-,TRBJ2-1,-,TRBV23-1,CASSQSRETARDEQFF,TGCGCCAGCAGTCAATCGAGAGAGACTGCGCGTGATGAGCAGTTCTTC
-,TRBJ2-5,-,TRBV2,CASSAGSQTQYF,TGTGCCAGCAGCGCGGGGTCGCAGACCCAGTACTTC
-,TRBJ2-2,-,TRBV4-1,CASNPAELTGELFF,TGCGCCAGCAACCCCGCGGAGTTAACCGGGGAGCTGTTTTTT
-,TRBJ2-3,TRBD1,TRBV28,CASSPWDRGSADTQYF,TGTGCCAGCAGTCCCTGGGACAGGGGGAGTGCAGATACGCAGTATTTT
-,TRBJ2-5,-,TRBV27,CASGLSREETQYF,TGTGCCAGCGGACTCAGCCGTGAAGAGACCCAGTACTTC
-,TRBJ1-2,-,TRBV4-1,CASSQDPAGGYTF,TGCGCCAGCAGCCAAGATCCGGCGGGTGGCTACACCTTC
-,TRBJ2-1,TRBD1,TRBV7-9,CASTQGASSYNEQFF,TGTGCCAGCACTCAGGGGGCGAGCTCCTACAATGAGCAGTTCTTC
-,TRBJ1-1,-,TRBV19,CASSMGKGNTEAFF,TGTGCCAGTAGTATGGGTAAGGGAAACACTGAAGCTTTCTTT
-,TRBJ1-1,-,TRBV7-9,CASSLRGRTEAFF,TGTGCCAGCAGCCTGCGGGGGCGCACTGAAGCTTTCTTT
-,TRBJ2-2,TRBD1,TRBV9,CASSVQGAPTGELFF,TGTGCCAGCAGCGTACAGGGGGCGCCAACCGGGGAGCTGTTTTTT
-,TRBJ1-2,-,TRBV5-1,CASSFEKGQAAYGYTF,TGCGCCAGCAGCTTCGAGAAGGGTCAGGCCGCCTATGGCTACACCTTC
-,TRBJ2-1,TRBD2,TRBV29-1,CSILAGIYNEQFF,TGCAGCATTCTAGCGGGGATCTACAATGAGCAGTTCTTC
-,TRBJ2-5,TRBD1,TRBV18,CASSLRDRRETQYF,TGTGCCAGCTCACTACGGGACAGACGGGAGACCCAGTACTTC
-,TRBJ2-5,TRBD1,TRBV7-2,CASHRGLETQYF,TGTGCCAGCCACAGGGGGCTTGAGACCCAGTACTTC
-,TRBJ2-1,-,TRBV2,CASSEEGAEPYNEQFF,TGTGCCAGCAGTGAAGAAGGAGCAGAACCATACAATGAGCAGTTCTTC
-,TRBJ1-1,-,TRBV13,CASSSGQPIEAFF,TGTGCCAGCAGCTCCGGACAGCCAATAGAAGCTTTCTTT
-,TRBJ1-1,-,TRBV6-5,CASSFGSEAFF,TGTGCCAGCAGTTTCGGATCTGAAGCTTTCTTT
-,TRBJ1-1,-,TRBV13,CASSLGWAGNTEAFF,TGTGCCAGCAGCTTAGGGTGGGCAGGGAACACTGAAGCTTTCTTT
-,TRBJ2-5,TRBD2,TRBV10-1,CASSKGLAGQETQYF,TGCGCCAGCAGTAAAGGACTAGCGGGACAAGAGACCCAGTACTTC